Following are 19 T cell receptor beta chains from one sample sequenced in a study of T-cell reconstitution after alpha-beta-depleted transplantation in children. Unique molecular identifiers were incorporated during preparation of the TCRbeta library. MiXCR, applied by TCRdb to the PCR reads, yields one record per CDR3 protein. In the table there are 250,000 or so distinct CDR3 sequences, roughly 8.2% of which are singletons. Sequenced material: PBMCs, mostly from graft donor cells, taken 180 days after TCRalphabeta/CD19-depleted stem cell transplant. The receptors here all came from a male patient younger than 18 who had a stem cell transplant for acute lymphoblastic leukemia, so the T cells may come from the graft donor.

As for this clonotype: The junction departs from germline at one end; a sequencing error may be responsible. The chain has TRBV12-3 or TRBV12-4 and TRBJ2-3, with 16 nucleotides matching TRBD2. CDR3 length: 19 residues. CDR3 protein: CTSSFKRGLAGGSTYTQYF. The CDR3 bases are TGTACCAGCAGTTTCAAGCGGGGACTAGCGGGGGGGAGCACATATACGCAGTATTTT.

This clonotype showed up many times. The chain has TRBV14 and TRBJ2-3; D remains ambiguous. The V gene lost 1 base and the J gene lost 0 bases, with 11 bases spanning the gap. The CDR3 consists of 16 residues. Germline-derived CDR1 and CDR2 are SGHDN and FVKESK. The CDR3 here is CASSQGSLISTDTQYF. The CDR3, as DNA: TGTGCCAGCAGCCAAGGGTCGCTCATTAGCACAGATACGCAGTATTTT. Full variable domain (missing parts from reference TRBV14 and TRBJ2-3): EAGVTQFPSHSVIEKGQTVTLRCDPISGHDNLYWYRRVMGKEIKFLLHFVKESKQDESGMPNNRFLAERTGGTYSTLKVQPAELEDSGVYFCASSQGSLISTDTQYFGPGTRLTVL.

The sample holds many counts of this clonotype. This sequence joins TRBV7-3 and TRBJ2-1, with 7 bases matching TRBD1. The V gene's germline CDR1 is SGHTA and CDR2 FQGTGA. V shed 4 bases, J shed 8 bases, and the junction held 5 bases outside the gene matches. This CDR3 region has 13 residues. CDR3 nucleotide sequence: TGTGCCAGCAGCTCTAACAGGGGCTATGAGCAGTTCTTC. Protein sequence: CASSSNRGYEQFF. Supplemented by reference TRBV7-3 and TRBJ2-1, the full variable domain reads GAGVSQTPSNKVTEKGKYVELRCDPISGHTALYWYRQSLGQGPEFLIYFQGTGAADDSGLPNDRFFAVRPEGSVSTLKIQRTERGDSAVYLCASSSNRGYEQFFGPGTRLTVL.

This clonotype appeared many times. V usage is TRBV5-1 and J usage is TRBJ1-1; D not resolved. CDR3 length equals 12 residues. Trimming removed 4 bases at V and 4 bases at J, with 8 bases between. CDR1 and CDR2 from the germline V gene are SGHRS and YFSETQ. CDR3 amino acids: CASSAGSTEAFF. CDR3 bases: TGCGCCAGCAGCGCTGGGAGCACTGAAGCTTTCTTT.

This clonotype was counted ten times or more. The CDR3, as DNA: TGTGCCAGCAGCTTAAGGCGGGGGGGCGAAGATGAGCAGTTCTTC. Its translation: CASSLRRGGEDEQFF. The chain links TRBV7-9 to TRBJ2-1, with 9 bases matching TRBD2. Germline trimming cut 2 bases from V and 8 bases from J; bases unmatched to any gene: 7. CDR1 is SEHNR and CDR2 is FQNEAQ in the germline V gene (reference sequence). CDR3 length: 15 amino acids.

This clonotype appeared many times. The chain uses TRBV20-1 and TRBJ2-7; a possible D gene is TRBD2 (5 bases). The CDR3 runs 14 residues. The germline gives CDR1 DFQATT, CDR2 SNEGSKA (reference sequence). Trimming took 3 bases from V and 3 from J, leaving 15 bases between them. The CDR3 reads CSARWASIGYEQYF. CDR3 bases: TGCAGTGCTAGGTGGGCTAGCATAGGCTACGAGCAGTACTTC.

This clonotype was observed many times. The V gene is TRBV10-3, the J gene TRBJ2-3; the D is unclear. V shed 4 bases and J shed 2 bases, with 10 bases lying between them. CDR1 ENHRY and CDR2 SYGVKD come from the germline V gene. The CDR3 length is 14 residues. The CDR3 sequence is CAISARVFTDTQYF. The CDR3 DNA is TGTGCCATCAGTGCCCGGGTCTTCACAGATACGCAGTATTTT.

The table lists this clonotype with many counts. The chain links TRBV9 to TRBJ1-1; 7 positions match TRBD1. Germline CDR1 reads SGDLS; CDR2 reads YYNGEE. V shed 4 bases and J 3 bases; nucleotides not matched to a gene: 15. This CDR3 has 17 residues. The CDR3 region is CASSPPQLQGLDTEAFF. DNA of the CDR3: TGTGCCAGCAGCCCCCCACAGTTACAGGGGTTGGACACTGAAGCTTTCTTT.

In this sample, this clonotype turned up many times. The gene calls are TRBV28 and TRBJ2-7, with D perhaps TRBD1 (5 bases). The CDR3 runs 14 residues. The germline gives CDR1 MDHEN, CDR2 SYDVKM. V was shortened by 6 bases and J by 7 bases, with 19 bases between the two germline ends. The CDR3 region has the DNA TGTGCCAGCAGCGCACAGGTGAGGCCCTGGGAGCAGTACTTC. Amino acid sequence: CASSAQVRPWEQYF.

Worth noting for this clonotype: A much larger clone lies a single base off, so this may be a read error. The chain recombines TRBV7-6 with TRBJ2-7; possible D gene TRBD2, 5 bases. Looked up from germline, CDR1 is SGHVS and CDR2 is FNYEAQ. V lost 4 bases to trimming and J lost 0 bases, with 19 bases between them. The CDR3 sequence is 17 residues long. The CDR3 DNA reads TGTGCCAGCAGCTCCCCGGGATTCGCTTCAGCCTCCTACGAGCAGTACTTC. Amino acids: CASSSPGFASASYEQYF.

At least ten counts were recorded for this clonotype. The chain has TRBV4-2 and TRBJ1-1; D not resolved. CDR3 length equals 14 residues. The V gene's germline CDR1 is LGHNA and CDR2 YNFKEQ. Trimming took off 0 bases at V and 4 bases at J, with 9 bases between the two ends. The CDR3 DNA follows: TGTGCCAGCAGCCAAGATCCCCTGGGCACTGAAGCTTTCTTT. This codes for CASSQDPLGTEAFF.

This clonotype was seen many times. This chain uses TRBV7-6 with TRBJ2-3; 8 bases line up with TRBD2. V gave up 1 base and J gave up 0 bases; unmatched junction bases: 3. The CDR3 totals 16 residues. CDR1 and CDR2 from the germline V gene are SGHVS and FNYEAQ. In nucleotides, the CDR3 is TGTGCCAGCAGCTTAGGGGCTAGCGGGAGCACAGATACGCAGTATTTT. Translated, it gives CASSLGASGSTDTQYF.

The sample holds many counts of this clonotype. The rearrangement joins TRBV12-3 or TRBV12-4 to TRBJ2-1; D is undetermined. The CDR3 has 12 residues. V shed 6 bases and J shed 7 bases, with 10 bases lying between them. The CDR3 reads CASSFQTNEQFF. The CDR3 DNA is TGTGCCAGCAGCTTTCAGACGAATGAGCAGTTCTTC.

This clonotype showed up many times. The rearrangement links TRBV5-1 to TRBJ2-5; D is perhaps TRBD1 (6 bases). CDR3 length: 14 residues. CDR1 and CDR2 from the germline V gene are SGHRS and YFSETQ. The ends were cut back, 2 bases at V and 1 base at J, with 9 bases in the middle. CDR3 bases: TGCGCCAGCAGCTTAAACAGGGCCCAAGAGACCCAGTACTTC. Its protein product is CASSLNRAQETQYF.

This clonotype was counted at least ten times. V is TRBV5-5 and J is TRBJ2-1; D tentatively reads TRBD1 or TRBD2 (5 bases each). Germline assignment: CDR1 SGHKS and CDR2 YYEKEE (reference sequence). The CDR3 sequence is 16 residues long. V was cut by 4 bases and J by 7 bases, with 21 bases left in between. CDR3 in amino acids: CASSQPEGDWRNEQFF. In DNA form, the CDR3 reads TGTGCCAGCAGCCAACCGGAAGGGGATTGGAGGAATGAGCAGTTCTTC.

This clonotype was counted at least ten times. The chain combines TRBV5-1 with TRBJ1-1; 7 bases match TRBD1. The germline V gene has CDR1 SGHRS and CDR2 YFSETQ. The CDR3 consists of 15 residues. With V trimmed by 0 bases and J by 5 bases, 7 bases remained unmatched. This CDR3 is CASSLGDRVRTEAFF. CDR3 DNA: TGCGCCAGCAGCTTGGGTGACAGGGTGAGAACTGAAGCTTTCTTT.

This clonotype was seen ten or more times. The rearrangement uses TRBV4-1 and TRBJ2-1; D is possibly TRBD2 (6 bases). The V gene's germline CDR1 is MGHRA and CDR2 YSYEKL. The CDR3 totals 17 residues. V was pared by 2 bases and J by 0 bases, with 14 bases between. The CDR3, as DNA: TGCGCCAGCAGCCAACCCTTTAGCGGAGACTCCTACAATGAGCAGTTCTTC. Its translation is CASSQPFSGDSYNEQFF.

This clonotype was observed at least ten times. The chain joins TRBV28 to TRBJ2-7; TRBD2 agrees at 11 bases. The trim removed 5 bases at V and 0 bases at J, leaving 3 bases unmatched. CDR1 is MDHEN and CDR2 is SYDVKM in the germline V gene. The CDR3 is 15 amino acids. The CDR3 DNA sequence: TGTGCCAGCAGTCCTGGGACTAGCGGCTCCTACGAGCAGTACTTC. Residues: CASSPGTSGSYEQYF.

Ten or more counts support this clonotype. The gene calls are TRBV29-1 and TRBJ1-3, with TRBD1 as a possible D gene (5 bases). In germline, CDR1 is SQVTM, CDR2 ANQGSEA. The CDR3 runs 14 residues. Trimming cost V 4 bases and J 3 bases, with 13 bases left between them. CDR3 nucleotide sequence: TGCAGCGTTGTGGAGGGGATAAGTGGAAACACCATATATTTT. Encoded protein: CSVVEGISGNTIYF.